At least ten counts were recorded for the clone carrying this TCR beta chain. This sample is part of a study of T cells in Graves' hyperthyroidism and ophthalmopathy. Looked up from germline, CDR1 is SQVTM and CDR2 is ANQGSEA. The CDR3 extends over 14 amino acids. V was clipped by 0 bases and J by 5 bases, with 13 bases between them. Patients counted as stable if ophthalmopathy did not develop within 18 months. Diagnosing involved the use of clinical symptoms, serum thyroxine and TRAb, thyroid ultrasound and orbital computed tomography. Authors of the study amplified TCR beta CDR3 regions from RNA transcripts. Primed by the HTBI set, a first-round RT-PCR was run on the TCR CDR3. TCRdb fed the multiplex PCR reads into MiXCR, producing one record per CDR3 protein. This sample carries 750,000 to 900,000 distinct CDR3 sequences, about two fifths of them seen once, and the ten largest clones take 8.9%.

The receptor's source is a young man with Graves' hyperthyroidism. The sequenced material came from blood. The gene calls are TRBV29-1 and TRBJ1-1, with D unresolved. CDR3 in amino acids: CSVEDLQARTEAFF. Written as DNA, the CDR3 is TGCAGCGTTGAAGATCTCCAGGCCAGAACTGAAGCTTTCTTT.